The clone carrying this T cell receptor beta chain has a handful of counts. Per the germline V gene, CDR1 is KGHSH and CDR2 is LQKENI. This CDR3 spans 12 amino acids. V gave up 6 bases and J gave up 9 bases; unmatched junction bases: 6. Libraries were prepared by immunoSEQ multiplex PCR; TCRdb keeps only in-frame clonotypes and omits some of them. The repertoire holds more than 25,000 clones, with about nine tenths as singletons. The sample is drawn from a study of blood T cell repertoires in COVID-19. Specimen: peripheral blood. The rearrangement links TRBV18 to TRBJ1-2; TRBD1 aligns across 8 bases. This receptor was obtained from a man aged 55-75 years with active COVID-19. The CDR3 sequence is CASSPGQDRYTF. The CDR3 DNA follows: TGTGCCAGCTCCCCGGGACAGGATCGCTACACCTTC. Combining the CDR3 with reference TRBV18 and TRBJ1-2 gives the whole variable domain NAGVMQNPRHLVRRRGQEARLRCSPMKGHSHVYWYRQLPEEGLKFMVYLQKENIIDESGMPKERFSAEFPKEGPSILRIQQVVRGDSAAYFCASSPGQDRYTFGSGTRLTVV.